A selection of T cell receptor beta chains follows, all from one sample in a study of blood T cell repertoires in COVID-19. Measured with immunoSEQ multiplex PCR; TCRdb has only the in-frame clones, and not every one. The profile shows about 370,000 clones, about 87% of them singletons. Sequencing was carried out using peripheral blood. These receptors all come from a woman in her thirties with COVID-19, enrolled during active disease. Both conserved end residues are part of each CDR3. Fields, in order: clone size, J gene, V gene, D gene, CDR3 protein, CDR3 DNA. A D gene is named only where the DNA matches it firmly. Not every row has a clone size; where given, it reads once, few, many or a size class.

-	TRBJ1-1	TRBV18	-	CASSPLGRVDTEAFF	TGTGCCAGCTCACCTTTAGGCAGGGTCGACACTGAAGCTTTCTTT
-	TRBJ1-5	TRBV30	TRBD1	CAWSAGQGNQPQHF	TGTGCCTGGAGTGCGGGACAGGGGAATCAGCCCCAGCATTTT
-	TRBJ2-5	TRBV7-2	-	CASSPPNQETQYF	TGTGCCAGCAGCCCCCCAAATCAAGAGACCCAGTACTTC
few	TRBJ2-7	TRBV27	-	CASSLRRDGYEQYF	TGTGCCAGCAGTTTGAGGAGGGACGGCTACGAGCAGTACTTC
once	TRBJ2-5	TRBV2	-	CASTPLGPQETQYF	TGTGCCAGCACCCCGCTGGGCCCCCAAGAGACCCAGTACTTC
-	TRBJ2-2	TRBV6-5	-	CGSRRGQNGELFF	TGTGGGTCTCGGCGGGGGCAGAACGGGGAGCTGTTTTTT
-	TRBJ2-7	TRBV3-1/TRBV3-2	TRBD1	CASSHSGGGYEQYF	TGTGCCAGCAGCCATTCAGGGGGCGGGTACGAGCAGTACTTC
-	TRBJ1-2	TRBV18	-	CASSPTSRDSTRGYTF	TGTGCCAGCTCACCAACAAGCCGGGACTCAACCCGGGGCTACACCTTC
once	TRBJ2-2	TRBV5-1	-	CASSPRDRGSTGELFF	TGCGCCAGCAGCCCCCGTGATAGGGGGTCGACCGGGGAGCTGTTTTTT
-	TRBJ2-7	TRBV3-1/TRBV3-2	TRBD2	CASSRGTSGGSYEQYF	TGTGCCAGCAGCCGGGGGACTAGCGGGGGATCCTACGAGCAGTACTTC
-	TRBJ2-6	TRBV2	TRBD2	CACQGGVANVLTF	TGTGCCTGCCAGGGAGGGGTGGCCAACGTCCTGACTTTC
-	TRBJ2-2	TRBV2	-	CASLDGSRNTGELFF	TGTGCCAGCCTTGATGGGAGTCGCAACACCGGGGAGCTGTTTTTT
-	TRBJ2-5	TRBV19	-	CASSIDPGGPKETQYF	TGTGCCAGTAGTATAGATCCTGGGGGCCCTAAAGAGACCCAGTACTTC
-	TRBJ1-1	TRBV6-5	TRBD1	CASRGWTGNTEAFF	TGTGCCAGCAGGGGTTGGACAGGGAACACTGAAGCTTTCTTT
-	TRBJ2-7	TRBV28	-	CASIGSSYEQYF	TGTGCCAGCATCGGTAGCTCCTACGAGCAGTACTTC